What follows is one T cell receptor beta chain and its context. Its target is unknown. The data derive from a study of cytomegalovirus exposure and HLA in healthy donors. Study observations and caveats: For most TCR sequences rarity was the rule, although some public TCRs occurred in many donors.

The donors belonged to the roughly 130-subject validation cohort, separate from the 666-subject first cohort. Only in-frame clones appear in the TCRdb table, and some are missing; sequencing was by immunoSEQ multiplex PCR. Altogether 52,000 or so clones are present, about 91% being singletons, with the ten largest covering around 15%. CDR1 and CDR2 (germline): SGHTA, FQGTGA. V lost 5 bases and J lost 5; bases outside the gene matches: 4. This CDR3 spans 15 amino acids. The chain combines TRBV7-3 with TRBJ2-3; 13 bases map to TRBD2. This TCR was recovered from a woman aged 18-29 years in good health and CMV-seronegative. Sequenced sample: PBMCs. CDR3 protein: CASSTSGRVVDTQYF. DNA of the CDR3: TGTGCCAGCAGCACTAGCGGGAGGGTGGTAGATACGCAGTATTTT. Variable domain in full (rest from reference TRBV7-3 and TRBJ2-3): GAGVSQTPSNKVTEKGKYVELRCDPISGHTALYWYRQSLGQGPEFLIYFQGTGAADDSGLPNDRFFAVRPEGSVSTLKIQRTERGDSAVYLCASSTSGRVVDTQYFGPGTRLTVL.